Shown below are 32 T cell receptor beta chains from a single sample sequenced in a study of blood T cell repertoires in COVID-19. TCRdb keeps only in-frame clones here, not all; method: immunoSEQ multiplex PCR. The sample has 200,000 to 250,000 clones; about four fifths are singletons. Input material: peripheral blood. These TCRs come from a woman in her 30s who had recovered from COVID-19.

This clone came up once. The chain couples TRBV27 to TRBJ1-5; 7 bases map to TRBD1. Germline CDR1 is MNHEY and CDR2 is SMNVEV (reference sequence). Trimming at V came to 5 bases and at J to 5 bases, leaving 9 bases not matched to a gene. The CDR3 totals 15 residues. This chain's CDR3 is CASSHRGRGDQPQHF. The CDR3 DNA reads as TGTGCCAGCAGTCACAGGGGAAGAGGGGATCAGCCCCAGCATTTT.

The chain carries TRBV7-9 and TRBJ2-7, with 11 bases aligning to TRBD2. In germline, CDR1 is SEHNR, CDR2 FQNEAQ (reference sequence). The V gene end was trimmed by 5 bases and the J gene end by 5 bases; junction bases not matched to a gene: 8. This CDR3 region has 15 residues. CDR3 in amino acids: CASSRLTSGTHEQYF. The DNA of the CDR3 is TGTGCCAGCAGCCGCCTGACTAGCGGGACCCACGAGCAGTACTTC.

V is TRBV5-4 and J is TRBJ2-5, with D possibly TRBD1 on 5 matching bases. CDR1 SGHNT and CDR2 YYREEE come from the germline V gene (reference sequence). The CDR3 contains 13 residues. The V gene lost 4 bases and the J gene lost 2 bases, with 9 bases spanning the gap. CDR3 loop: CASSKTDQETQYF. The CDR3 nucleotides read TGTGCCAGCAGCAAGACAGATCAAGAGACCCAGTACTTC. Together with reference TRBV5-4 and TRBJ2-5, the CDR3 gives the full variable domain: ETGVTQSPTHLIKTRGQQVTLRCSSQSGHNTVSWYQQALGQGPQFIFQYYREEENGRGNFPPRFSGLQFPNYSSELNVNALELDDSALYLCASSKTDQETQYFGPGTRLLVL.

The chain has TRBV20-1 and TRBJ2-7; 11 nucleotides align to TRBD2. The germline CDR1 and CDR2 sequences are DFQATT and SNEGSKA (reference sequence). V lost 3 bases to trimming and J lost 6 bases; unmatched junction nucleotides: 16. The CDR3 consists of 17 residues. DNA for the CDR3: TGCAGTGCTAGTAGGGCTAGCGGGAGGATCAGGTCGGGCGAGCAGTACTTC. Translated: CSASRASGRIRSGEQYF.

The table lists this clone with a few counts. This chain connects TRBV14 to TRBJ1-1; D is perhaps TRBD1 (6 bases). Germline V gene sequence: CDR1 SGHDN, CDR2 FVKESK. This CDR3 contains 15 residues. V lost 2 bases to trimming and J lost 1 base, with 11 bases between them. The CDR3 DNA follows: TGTGCCAGCAGCCAATTACAACAGGGGAACACTGAAGCTTTCTTT. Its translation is CASSQLQQGNTEAFF.

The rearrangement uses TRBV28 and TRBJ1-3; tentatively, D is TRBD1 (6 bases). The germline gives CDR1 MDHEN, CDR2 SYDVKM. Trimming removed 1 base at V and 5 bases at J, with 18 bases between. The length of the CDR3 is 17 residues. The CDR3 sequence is CASSLFLGAGERNTIYF. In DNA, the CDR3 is TGTGCCAGCAGTTTATTCCTTGGGGCAGGGGAAAGAAACACCATATATTTT. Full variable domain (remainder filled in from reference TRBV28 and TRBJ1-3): DVKVTQSSRYLVKRTGEKVFLECVQDMDHENMFWYRQDPGLGLRLIYFSYDVKMKEKGDIPEGYSVSREKKERFSLILESASTNQTSMYLCASSLFLGAGERNTIYFGEGSWLTVV.

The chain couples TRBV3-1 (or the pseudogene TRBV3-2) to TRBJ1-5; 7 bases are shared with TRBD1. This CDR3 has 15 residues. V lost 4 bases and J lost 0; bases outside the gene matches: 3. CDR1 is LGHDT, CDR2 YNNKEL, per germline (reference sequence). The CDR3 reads CASSLTGDSNQPQHF. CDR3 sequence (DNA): TGTGCCAGCAGCCTAACAGGGGATAGCAATCAGCCCCAGCATTTT.

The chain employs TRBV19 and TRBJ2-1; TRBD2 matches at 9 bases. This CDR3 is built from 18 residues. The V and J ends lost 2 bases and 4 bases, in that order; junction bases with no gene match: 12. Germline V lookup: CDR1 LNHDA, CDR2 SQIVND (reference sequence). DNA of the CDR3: TGTGCCAGTAGTATAATGGCGGGAGGGTTTTTTGGGTACAATGAGCAGTTCTTC. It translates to CASSIMAGGFFGYNEQFF.

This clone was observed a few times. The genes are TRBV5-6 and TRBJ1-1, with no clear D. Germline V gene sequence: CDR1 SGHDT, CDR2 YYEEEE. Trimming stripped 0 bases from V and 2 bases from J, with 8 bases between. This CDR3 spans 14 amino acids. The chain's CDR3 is CASSLVQINTEAFF. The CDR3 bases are TGTGCCAGCAGCTTGGTCCAGATCAACACTGAAGCTTTCTTT.

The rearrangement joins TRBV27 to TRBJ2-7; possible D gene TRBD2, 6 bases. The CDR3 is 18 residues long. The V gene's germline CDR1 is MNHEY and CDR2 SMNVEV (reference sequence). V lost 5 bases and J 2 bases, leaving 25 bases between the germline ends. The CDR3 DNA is TGTGCCAGCAGTCGACGCACTAGCTCAAGAGGGGCGGCCTACGAGCAGTACTTC. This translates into CASSRRTSSRGAAYEQYF.

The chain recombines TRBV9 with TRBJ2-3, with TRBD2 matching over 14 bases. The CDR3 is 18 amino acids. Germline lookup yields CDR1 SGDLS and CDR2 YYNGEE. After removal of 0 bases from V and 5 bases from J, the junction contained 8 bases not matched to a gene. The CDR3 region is CASSVVPGLAGAGDTQYF. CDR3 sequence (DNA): TGTGCCAGCAGCGTAGTCCCGGGACTAGCGGGAGCGGGAGATACGCAGTATTTT.

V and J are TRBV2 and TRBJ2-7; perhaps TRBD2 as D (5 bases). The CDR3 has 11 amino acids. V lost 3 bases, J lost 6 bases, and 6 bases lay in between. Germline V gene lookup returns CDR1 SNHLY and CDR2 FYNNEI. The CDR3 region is CASSEAGEQYF. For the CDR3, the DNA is TGTGCCAGCAGTGAGGCGGGCGAGCAGTACTTC.

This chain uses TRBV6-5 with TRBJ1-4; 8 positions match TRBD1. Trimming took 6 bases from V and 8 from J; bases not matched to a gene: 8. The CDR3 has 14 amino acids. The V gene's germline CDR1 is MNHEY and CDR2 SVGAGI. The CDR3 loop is CASSEGTGGEKLFF. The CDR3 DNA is TGTGCCAGCAGCGAGGGGACAGGCGGGGAAAAACTGTTTTTT.

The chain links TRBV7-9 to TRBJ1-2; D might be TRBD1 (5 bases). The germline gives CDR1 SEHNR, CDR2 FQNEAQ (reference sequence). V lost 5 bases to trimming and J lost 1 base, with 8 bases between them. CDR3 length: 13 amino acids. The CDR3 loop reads CASSGGVNYGYTF. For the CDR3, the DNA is TGTGCCAGCAGCGGGGGGGTTAACTATGGCTACACCTTC.

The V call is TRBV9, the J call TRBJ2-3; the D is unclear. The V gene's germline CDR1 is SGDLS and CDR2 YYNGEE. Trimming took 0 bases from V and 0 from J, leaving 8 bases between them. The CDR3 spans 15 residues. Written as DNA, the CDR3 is TGTGCCAGCAGCGTAGGGTGGCCTAGCACAGATACGCAGTATTTT. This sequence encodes CASSVGWPSTDTQYF.

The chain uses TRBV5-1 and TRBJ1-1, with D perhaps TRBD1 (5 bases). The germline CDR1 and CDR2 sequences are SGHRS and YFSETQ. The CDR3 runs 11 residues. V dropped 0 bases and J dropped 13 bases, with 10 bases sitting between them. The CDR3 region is CASSLGRVVFF. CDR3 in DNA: TGCGCCAGCAGCTTGGGCAGGGTAGTTTTCTTT. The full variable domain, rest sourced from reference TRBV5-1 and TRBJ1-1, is KAGVTQTPRYLIKTRGQQVTLSCSPISGHRSVSWYQQTPGQGLQFLFEYFSETQRNKGNFPGRFSGRQFSNSRSEMNVSTLELGDSALYLCASSLGRVVFFGQGTRLTVV.

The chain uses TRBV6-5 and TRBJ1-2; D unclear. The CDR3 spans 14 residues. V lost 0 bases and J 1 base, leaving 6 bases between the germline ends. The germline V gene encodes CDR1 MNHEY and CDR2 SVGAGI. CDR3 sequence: CASSYSHSNYGYTF. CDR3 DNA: TGTGCCAGCAGTTACTCGCACAGTAACTATGGCTACACCTTC.

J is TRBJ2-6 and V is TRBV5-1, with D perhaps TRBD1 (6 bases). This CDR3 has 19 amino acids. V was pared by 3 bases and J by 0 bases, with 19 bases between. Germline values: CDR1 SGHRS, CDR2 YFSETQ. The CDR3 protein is CASSWPSGAVFSGANVLTF. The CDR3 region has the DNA TGCGCCAGCAGCTGGCCATCAGGGGCGGTCTTCTCTGGGGCCAACGTCCTGACTTTC.

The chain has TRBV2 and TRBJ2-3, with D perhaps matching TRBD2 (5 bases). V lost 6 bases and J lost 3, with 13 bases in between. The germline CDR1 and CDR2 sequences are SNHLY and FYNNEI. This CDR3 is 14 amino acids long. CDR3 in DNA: TGTGCCAGCAGGACAAGCGGTGGTACAGATACGCAGTATTTT. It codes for CASRTSGGTDTQYF.

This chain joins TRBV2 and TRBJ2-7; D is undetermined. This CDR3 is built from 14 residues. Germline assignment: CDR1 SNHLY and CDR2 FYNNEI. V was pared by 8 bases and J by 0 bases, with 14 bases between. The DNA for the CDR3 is TGTGCCAGCCACCAGGCTGACCTCTCCTACGAGCAGTACTTC. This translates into CASHQADLSYEQYF.

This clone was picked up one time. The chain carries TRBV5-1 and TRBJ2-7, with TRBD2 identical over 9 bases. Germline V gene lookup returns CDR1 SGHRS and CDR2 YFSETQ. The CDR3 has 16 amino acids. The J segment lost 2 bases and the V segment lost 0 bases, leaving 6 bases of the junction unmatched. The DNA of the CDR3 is TGCGCCAGCAGCTTGGTTAGCGGGAGCCAAACCTACGAGCAGTACTTC. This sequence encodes CASSLVSGSQTYEQYF.

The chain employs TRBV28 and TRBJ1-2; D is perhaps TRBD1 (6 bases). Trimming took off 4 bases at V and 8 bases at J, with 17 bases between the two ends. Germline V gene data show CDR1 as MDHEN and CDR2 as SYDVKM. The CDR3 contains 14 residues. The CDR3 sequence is CASSSGGGAGGYTF. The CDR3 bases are TGTGCCAGCAGTTCCGGTGGGGGGGCTGGAGGCTACACCTTC.

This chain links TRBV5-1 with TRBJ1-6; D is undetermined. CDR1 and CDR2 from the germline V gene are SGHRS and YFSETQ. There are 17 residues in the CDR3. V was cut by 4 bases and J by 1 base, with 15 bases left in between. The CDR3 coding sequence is TGCGCCAGCAGCCTCGGGTCTTTTGGGTCCTATAATTCACCCCTCCACTTT. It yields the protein CASSLGSFGSYNSPLHF. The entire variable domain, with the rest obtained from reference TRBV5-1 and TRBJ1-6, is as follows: KAGVTQTPRYLIKTRGQQVTLSCSPISGHRSVSWYQQTPGQGLQFLFEYFSETQRNKGNFPGRFSGRQFSNSRSEMNVSTLELGDSALYLCASSLGSFGSYNSPLHFGNGTRLTVT.

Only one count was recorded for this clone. The CDR3 sequence: CASSPPTSPEQETQYF. The CDR3 nucleotides are TGTGCCAGCAGCCCGCCCACTAGTCCGGAACAAGAGACCCAGTACTTC. The chain employs TRBV28 and TRBJ2-5, with D possibly being TRBD2 (5 bases). This CDR3 has 16 amino acids. The V gene lost 6 bases and the J gene lost 2 bases, with 19 bases spanning the gap. Germline V CDR1 and CDR2: MDHEN, SYDVKM.

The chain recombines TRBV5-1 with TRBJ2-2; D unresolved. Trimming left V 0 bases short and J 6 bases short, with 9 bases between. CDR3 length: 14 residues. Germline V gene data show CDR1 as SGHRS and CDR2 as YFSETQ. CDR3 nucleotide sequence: TGCGCCAGCAGCTTGGGCGGCTCTCCCGGGGAGCTGTTTTTT. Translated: CASSLGGSPGELFF.

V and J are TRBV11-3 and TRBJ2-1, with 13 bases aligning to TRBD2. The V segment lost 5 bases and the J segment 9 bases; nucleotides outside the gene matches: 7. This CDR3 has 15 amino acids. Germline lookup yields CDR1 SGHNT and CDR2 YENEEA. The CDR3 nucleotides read TGTGCCAGCAGCCCTAGGACTAGCGGGAGTGGTGAGCAGTTCTTC. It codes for CASSPRTSGSGEQFF. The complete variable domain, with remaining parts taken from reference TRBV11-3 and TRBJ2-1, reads EAGVVQSPRYKIIEKKQPVAFWCNPISGHNTLYWYLQNLGQGPELLIRYENEEAVDDSQLPKDRFSAERLKGVDSTLKIQPAELGDSAVYLCASSPRTSGSGEQFFGPGTRLTVL.

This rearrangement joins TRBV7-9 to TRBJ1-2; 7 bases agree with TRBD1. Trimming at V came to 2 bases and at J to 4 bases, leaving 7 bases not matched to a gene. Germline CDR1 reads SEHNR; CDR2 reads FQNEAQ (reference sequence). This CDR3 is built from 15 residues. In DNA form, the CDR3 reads TGTGCCAGCAGCTTACAGGGGGAAGGGTTCTATGGCTACACCTTC. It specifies CASSLQGEGFYGYTF.

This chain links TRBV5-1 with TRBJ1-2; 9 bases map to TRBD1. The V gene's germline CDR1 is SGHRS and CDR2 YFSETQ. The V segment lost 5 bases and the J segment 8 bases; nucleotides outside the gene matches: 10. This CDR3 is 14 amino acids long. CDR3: CASSSLTGGVGYTF. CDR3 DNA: TGCGCCAGCAGTTCCCTCACAGGGGGCGTCGGCTACACCTTC. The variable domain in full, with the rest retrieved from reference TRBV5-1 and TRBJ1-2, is KAGVTQTPRYLIKTRGQQVTLSCSPISGHRSVSWYQQTPGQGLQFLFEYFSETQRNKGNFPGRFSGRQFSNSRSEMNVSTLELGDSALYLCASSSLTGGVGYTFGSGTRLTVV.

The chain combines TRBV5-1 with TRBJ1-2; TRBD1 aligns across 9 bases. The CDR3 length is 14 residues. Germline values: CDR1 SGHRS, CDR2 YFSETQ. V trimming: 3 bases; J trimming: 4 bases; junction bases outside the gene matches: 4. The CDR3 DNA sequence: TGCGCCAGCAGCTGGGACAGGGCGGGCTATGGCTACACCTTC. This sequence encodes CASSWDRAGYGYTF.

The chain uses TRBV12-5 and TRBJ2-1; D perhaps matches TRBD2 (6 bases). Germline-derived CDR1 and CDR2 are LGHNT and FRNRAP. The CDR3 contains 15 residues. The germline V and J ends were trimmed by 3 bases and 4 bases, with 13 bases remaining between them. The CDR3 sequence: CASGFSAGEYNEQFF. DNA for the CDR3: TGTGCTAGTGGTTTTTCAGCGGGTGAATACAATGAGCAGTTCTTC.

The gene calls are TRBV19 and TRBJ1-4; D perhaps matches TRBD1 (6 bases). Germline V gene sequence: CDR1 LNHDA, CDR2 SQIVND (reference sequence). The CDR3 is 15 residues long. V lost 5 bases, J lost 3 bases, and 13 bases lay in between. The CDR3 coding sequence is TGTGCCAGTAGTCGGCAGGGGTTGTCTAATGAAAAACTGTTTTTT. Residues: CASSRQGLSNEKLFF.

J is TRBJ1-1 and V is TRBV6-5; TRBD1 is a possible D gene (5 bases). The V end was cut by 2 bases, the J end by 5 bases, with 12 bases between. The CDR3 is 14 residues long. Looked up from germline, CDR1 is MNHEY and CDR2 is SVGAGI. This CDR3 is CASSYTRVWTEAFF. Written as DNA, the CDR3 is TGTGCCAGCAGTTACACCAGGGTTTGGACTGAAGCTTTCTTT.